This T cell receptor (beta chain) is drawn from a study of T cells in Graves' hyperthyroidism and ophthalmopathy. RNA transcripts provided the source from which TCR beta CDR3 regions were amplified. A set of HTBI primers served as the primers for a first-round RT-PCR of the TCR CDR3. TCRdb called the multiplex PCR reads again in MiXCR, with one record for every CDR3 protein. This table has about 550,000 distinct CDR3 sequences, roughly 20% appearing once. This clonotype came up many times. The V gene's germline CDR1 is MNHEY and CDR2 SVGAGI. Trimming shortened V by 0 bases and J by 0 bases, and 11 bases separated the two germline ends. The CDR3 contains 16 residues. A lack of ophthalmopathy progression within 18 months defined stable Graves' hyperthyroidism.

The rearrangement joins TRBV6-5 to TRBJ1-2; no clear D. The sequenced sample consisted of blood. The clonotype comes from a man between 18 and 29 years old with Graves' hyperthyroidism. The CDR3, as DNA: TGTGCCAGCAGTTACTCGGGCGGGCAGGCTAACTATGGCTACACCTTC. The encoded protein is CASSYSGGQANYGYTF.